A single sample is the source of the 20 T cell receptor beta chains below, sequenced in a study of cytomegalovirus exposure and HLA in healthy donors. Primers: 60 Vbeta forward and 13 Jbeta reverse. The data were produced by immunoSEQ multiplex PCR, yet TCRdb's version contains in-frame clones alone and is incomplete. Among about 160,000 clones listed, around 85% were seen once. The sequencing input was PBMCs. These receptors originate from a woman in her twenties or thirties in good health and CMV-seronegative.

The rearrangement joins TRBV7-8 to TRBJ2-7; D not certain. The CDR3 length is 12 residues. V was pared by 5 bases and J by 0 bases, with 5 bases between. CDR1 and CDR2 from the germline V gene are SGHVS and FQNEAQ. The CDR3 coding sequence is TGTGCCAGCAGCCCCCACTCCTACGAGCAGTACTTC. This translates into CASSPHSYEQYF. Based on the CDR3 plus reference TRBV7-8 and TRBJ2-7, the full variable domain is GAGVSQSPRYKVAKRGQDVALRCDPISGHVSLFWYQQALGQGPEFLTYFQNEAQLDKSGLPSDRFFAERPEGSVSTLKIQRTQQEDSAVYLCASSPHSYEQYFGPGTRLTVT.

This chain connects TRBV5-4 to TRBJ2-5; 8 positions agree with TRBD1. From germline, CDR1 is SGHNT and CDR2 YYREEE (reference sequence). The CDR3 spans 14 residues. V was pared by 4 bases and J by 2 bases, with 4 bases of the junction left unmatched. The CDR3 DNA is TGTGCCAGCAGCCGTACAGGGGGGCAAGAGACCCAGTACTTC. Its translation is CASSRTGGQETQYF.

The genes are TRBV19 and TRBJ2-7; 9 positions match TRBD1. V shed 11 bases, J shed 5 bases, and the junction held 10 bases outside the gene matches. Germline CDR1 and CDR2: LNHDA and SQIVND (reference sequence). The CDR3 totals 13 residues. CDR3: CASSDRGGHEQYF. The DNA of the CDR3 is TGTGCCTCCTCGGACAGGGGCGGCCACGAGCAGTACTTC.

The rearrangement links TRBV7-2 to TRBJ1-2, with 12 bases fitting TRBD1. CDR3 length equals 16 residues. Germline CDR1 reads SGHTA; CDR2 reads FQGNSA. V lost 3 bases to trimming and J lost 3 bases; unmatched junction nucleotides: 5. The CDR3 is CASSFPGTGGDYGYTF. CDR3 nucleotide sequence: TGTGCCAGCAGCTTTCCTGGGACAGGGGGCGACTATGGCTACACCTTC.

CDR3 DNA: TGTGCCTACCGGGAGGAGGCTTTCTTT. Translating it yields CAYREEAFF. The genes are TRBV28 and TRBJ1-1; D gene uncertain. CDR1 MDHEN and CDR2 SYDVKM come from the germline V gene. This CDR3 comprises 9 residues. V was cut by 11 bases and J by 11 bases, with 12 bases left in between.

V gene TRBV30 combines with J gene TRBJ1-6, with D unclear. The V gene lost 0 bases and the J gene lost 9 bases, with 12 bases spanning the gap. Per germline, CDR1 GTSNPN and CDR2 SVGIG (reference sequence). This CDR3 is built from 14 residues. CDR3 sequence reads: CAWSVPGGSSPLHF. CDR3 in DNA: TGTGCCTGGAGTGTACCGGGTGGGAGTTCACCCCTCCACTTT.

The J gene is TRBJ1-5, the V gene TRBV2, with a tentative D call TRBD1 (5 bases). The CDR3 sequence is 14 residues long. Germline V gene sequence: CDR1 SNHLY, CDR2 FYNNEI. Trimming removed 3 bases from V and 7 bases from J, with 13 bases in between. The CDR3 DNA sequence: TGTGCCAGCAGTGATGGCAGGGTGGGGCAGCCCCAGCATTTT. Its translation is CASSDGRVGQPQHF.

The rearrangement joins TRBV6-4 to TRBJ2-2; 9 bases map to TRBD2. V lost 7 bases to trimming and J lost 0 bases; unmatched junction nucleotides: 18. Germline V lookup: CDR1 MRHNA, CDR2 SNTAGT. There are 20 residues in the CDR3. The CDR3 here is CASIANGASGISSNTGELFF. The CDR3 coding sequence is TGTGCCAGCATTGCTAACGGGGCTAGCGGGATTTCCTCGAACACCGGGGAGCTGTTTTTT.

The chain links TRBV2 to TRBJ2-7, with D possibly being TRBD1 (6 bases). Trimming cost V 3 bases and J 4 bases, with 16 bases left between them. This CDR3 is built from 15 residues. The germline CDR1 and CDR2 sequences are SNHLY and FYNNEI. DNA for the CDR3: TGTGCCAGCAGTGACCGCCGGGACACCTTTTACGAGCAGTACTTC. As protein: CASSDRRDTFYEQYF.

The chain has TRBV4-1 and TRBJ1-1, with 8 bases lining up with TRBD1. CDR3 length: 16 amino acids. With V trimmed by 2 bases and J by 6 bases, 11 bases remained unmatched. CDR1 MGHRA and CDR2 YSYEKL come from the germline V gene. CDR3: CASSQFTGGKGPEAFF. The CDR3 DNA follows: TGCGCCAGCAGCCAATTTACAGGGGGTAAGGGGCCTGAAGCTTTCTTT.

The chain employs TRBV5-1 and TRBJ2-1; no clear D. The CDR3 contains 14 residues. The germline V gene has CDR1 SGHRS and CDR2 YFSETQ. V lost 3 bases, J lost 6 bases, and 13 bases lay in between. The DNA for the CDR3 is TGCGCCAGCAGCTCGCTAGGTTCCGGCAATGAGCAGTTCTTC. It encodes CASSSLGSGNEQFF.

The gene calls are TRBV2 and TRBJ2-3, with 7 bases lining up with TRBD2. The junction had 2 bases not matched to a gene; V was cut back by 3 bases and J by 2 bases. Germline CDR1 is SNHLY and CDR2 is FYNNEI. This CDR3 comprises 14 residues. The CDR3 nucleotides are TGTGCCAGCAGTGAGGGAGGGATCACAGATACGCAGTATTTT. This gives the protein CASSEGGITDTQYF.

The CDR3 region is CAWRTSGANVLTF. The CDR3 DNA is TGTGCCTGGAGAACTTCTGGGGCCAACGTCCTGACTTTC. The chain has TRBV30 and TRBJ2-6; D is ambiguous. Germline V gene data show CDR1 as GTSNPN and CDR2 as SVGIG (reference sequence). The CDR3 runs to 13 residues. V dropped 3 bases and J dropped 1 base, with 4 bases sitting between them.

Note on this clone: The same CDR3 arises from other DNA sequences in this sample as well. The chain employs TRBV5-1 and TRBJ2-3, with TRBD2 matching over 7 bases. Trimming removed 6 bases from V and 3 bases from J; junction bases left unmatched: 7. The CDR3 runs to 14 residues. CDR1 and CDR2 from the germline V gene are SGHRS and YFSETQ. The CDR3 is CASNPGRTTDTQYF. CDR3 DNA: TGCGCCAGCAACCCCGGGAGGACGACAGATACGCAGTATTTT. Full variable domain (rest looked up from reference TRBV5-1 and TRBJ2-3): KAGVTQTPRYLIKTRGQQVTLSCSPISGHRSVSWYQQTPGQGLQFLFEYFSETQRNKGNFPGRFSGRQFSNSRSEMNVSTLELGDSALYLCASNPGRTTDTQYFGPGTRLTVL.

This chain uses TRBV28 with TRBJ2-5; 9 bases map to TRBD2. Germline values: CDR1 MDHEN, CDR2 SYDVKM. V trimming: 2 bases; J trimming: 3 bases; junction bases outside the gene matches: 4. CDR3 size: 15 residues. CDR3 residues: CASSLSGRMEETQYF. CDR3 nucleotide sequence: TGTGCCAGCAGTTTAAGCGGGAGGATGGAAGAGACCCAGTACTTC.

This clone was picked up one time. The chain uses TRBV6-1 and TRBJ2-3; D might be TRBD2 (7 bases). This CDR3 is built from 15 residues. V dropped 9 bases and J dropped 1 base, with 17 bases sitting between them. From germline, CDR1 is MNHNS and CDR2 SASEGT. The CDR3 sequence: CASPGGGGGTDTQYF. In DNA form, the CDR3 reads TGTGCCAGTCCGGGGGGCGGCGGGGGCACAGATACGCAGTATTTT.

The chain recombines TRBV6-1 with TRBJ1-4; 10 nucleotides match TRBD1. After removal of 1 base from V and 5 bases from J, the junction contained 10 bases not matched to a gene. From germline, CDR1 is MNHNS and CDR2 SASEGT. CDR3 length: 18 residues. CDR3 sequence: CASSEETGGHGLNEKLFF. DNA of the CDR3: TGTGCCAGCAGTGAAGAGACAGGGGGCCACGGGCTAAATGAAAAACTGTTTTTT.

Comment on this clone: An end of the junction does not agree with germline; a read error may underlie this. The chain employs TRBV7-6 and TRBJ2-7; 7 bases map to TRBD1. This CDR3 region has 14 residues. Germline CDR1 reads SGHVS; CDR2 reads FNYEAQ. In DNA form, the CDR3 reads TGTGCCAGCAGCCCCTGGACAGGCTCCCACGAGCAGTACTTC. It translates to CASSPWTGSHEQYF.

The chain recombines TRBV7-2 with TRBJ2-3; possible D gene TRBD2, 6 bases. The CDR3 has 15 amino acids. V was pared by 2 bases and J by 7 bases, with 16 bases between. In germline, CDR1 is SGHTA, CDR2 FQGNSA. CDR3 nucleotides: TGTGCCAGCAGCTTAAGCGGGTTCCAGGTATATACGCAGTATTTT. Encoded protein: CASSLSGFQVYTQYF.

The rearrangement joins TRBV4-1 to TRBJ2-1, with 14 bases lining up with TRBD2. V was pared by 1 base and J by 12 bases, with 5 bases of the junction left unmatched. The CDR3 is made up of 15 amino acids. Germline V gene sequence: CDR1 MGHRA, CDR2 YSYEKL. CDR3 bases: TGCGCCAGCAGCCAAGGACTAGCGGGGGGGCCTTGGCAGTTCTTC. This codes for CASSQGLAGGPWQFF.